Included here is one T cell receptor (beta chain) sequence, with context. What it binds is not known. This entry belongs to a study of Tregs in tolerant kidney transplant recipients. The data were produced by immunoSEQ multiplex PCR, yet TCRdb's version contains in-frame clones alone and is incomplete. Of about 15,000 clones in the sample, around 49% were seen once. After around 6 days with irradiated graft donor PBMCs, CFSE-labeled recipient PBMCs were FACS-sorted. CDR3 length: 14 residues. Between the trimmed V and J ends, which lost 2 bases and 3 bases, there was a span of 10 bases. Germline-derived CDR1 and CDR2 are SEHNR and FQNEAQ (reference sequence).

The receptor's source is a human patient who received a combined kidney and bone marrow transplant. The sequenced sample was CD4+ T cells from blood cultured with allogeneic cells, obtained before the transplant. The chain has TRBV7-9 and TRBJ1-1; tentatively, D is TRBD1 (5 bases). CDR3 residues: CASSLQGADTEAFF. Here the CDR3 DNA reads TGTGCCAGCAGCTTACAGGGCGCGGACACTGAAGCTTTCTTT.